The present TCR beta chain was sequenced within a study of technical replicates of blood from a few donors. CDR3 length: 14 residues. Germline CDR1 SQVTM, CDR2 ANQGSEA. V trimming: 4 bases; J trimming: 2 bases; junction bases outside the gene matches: 6. Profiling relied on immunoSEQ multiplex PCR, and the TCRdb table lists in-frame clones only, not all of them. Among some 62,000 clones listed, more than 75% were seen once. The J gene is TRBJ2-7, the V gene TRBV29-1; TRBD2 matches 9 bases. Sequencing used PBMCs. This TCR came from a human donor in good health. Some clones in this sample may be carry-over from other donors' samples. The CDR3 DNA reads as TGCAGCGTTGGGCGGGGGGGAGACGCCTACGAGCAGTACTTC. Protein sequence: CSVGRGGDAYEQYF.